This T cell receptor (beta chain) was retrieved from a study of blood T cell repertoires in COVID-19. The overall study: The United States, Italy and Spain were the sources of the acute and convalescent COVID-19 samples. The analysed material was cDNA or gDNA that came from T cells, B-cell-depleted T cells, or PBMCs.

As originally analysed: Amplification of reference gene primers was used by the study to estimate nucleated cell counts. Sequencing was performed with immunoSEQ multiplex PCR; in TCRdb, only in-frame clones are kept and a portion is missing. The V and J calls and clone size are taken from that table; D and trimming were inferred from the DNA. Of 140,000 or so clones in the sample, 80% were seen once. Germline V CDR1 and CDR2: SGHNT, YYREEE (reference sequence). The CDR3 covers 14 residues. V was cut by 0 bases and J by 2 bases, with 8 bases left in between. Sequencing was carried out using peripheral blood. This clonotype was sampled from a woman between 50 and 59 years old with acute or convalescent COVID-19. The J gene is TRBJ1-1, the V gene TRBV5-4; D is undetermined. As DNA, the CDR3 is TGTGCCAGCAGCTTGGACAGCATAAACACTGAAGCTTTCTTT. Encoded protein: CASSLDSINTEAFF.